This T cell receptor (beta chain) was recovered during a study of blood T cells in healthy people across ages. A J-beta primer mix and a sample-barcoded 5' primer were used in a second PCR of roughly 7 to 12 cycles. TCRdb re-derived calls from the 5' RACE reads in MiXCR, one entry per CDR3 protein. The sample holds 800,000 to 950,000 distinct CDR3 sequences, 25% to 30% seen once. CDR3 length: 15 residues. Germline V gene lookup returns CDR1 SGHTA and CDR2 FQGTGA. J gave up 5 bases and V 4 bases, and 9 bases lay outside the gene matches. This clonotype was seen more than once but under ten times. These same records also appear under a second study, on T cells of mothers and their children.

This receptor was obtained from a woman aged 40 to 50 in good health. The sequenced material came from blood. The V gene is TRBV7-3, the J gene TRBJ2-5; 8 bases fit TRBD1. CDR3 DNA sequence: TGTGCCAGCAGCTCCGGGCAGGGGGCATTGGAGACCCAGTACTTC. This encodes CASSSGQGALETQYF.